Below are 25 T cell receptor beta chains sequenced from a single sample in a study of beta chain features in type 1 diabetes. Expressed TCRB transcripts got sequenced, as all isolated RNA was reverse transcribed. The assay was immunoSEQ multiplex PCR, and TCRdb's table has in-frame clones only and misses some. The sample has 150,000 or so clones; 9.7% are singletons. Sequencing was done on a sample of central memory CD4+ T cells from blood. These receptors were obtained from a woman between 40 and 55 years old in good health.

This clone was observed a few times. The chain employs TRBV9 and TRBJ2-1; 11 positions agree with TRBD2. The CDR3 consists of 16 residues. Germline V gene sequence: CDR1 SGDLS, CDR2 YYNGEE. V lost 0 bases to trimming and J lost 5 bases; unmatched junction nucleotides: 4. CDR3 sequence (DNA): TGTGCCAGCAGCGTAGCACTACTAGCGGGGGACAATGAGCAGTTCTTC. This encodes CASSVALLAGDNEQFF.

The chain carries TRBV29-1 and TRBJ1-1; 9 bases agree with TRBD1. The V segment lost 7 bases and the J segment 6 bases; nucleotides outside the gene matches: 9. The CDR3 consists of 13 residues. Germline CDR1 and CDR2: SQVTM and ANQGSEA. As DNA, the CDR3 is TGCAGCGCCTCACAGGGGGCGGGTGCTGAAGCTTTCTTT. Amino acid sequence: CSASQGAGAEAFF. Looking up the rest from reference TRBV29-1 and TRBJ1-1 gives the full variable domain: SAVISQKPSRDICQRGTSLTIQCQVDSQVTMMFWYRQQPGQSLTLIATANQGSEATYESGFVIDKFPISRPNLTFSTLTVSNMSPEDSSIYLCSASQGAGAEAFFGQGTRLTVV.

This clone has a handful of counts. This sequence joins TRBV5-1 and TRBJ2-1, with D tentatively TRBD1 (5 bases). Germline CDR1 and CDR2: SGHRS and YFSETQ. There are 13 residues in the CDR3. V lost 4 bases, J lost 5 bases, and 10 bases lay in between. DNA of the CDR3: TGCGCCAGCAGCCTCGACAGAGACAATGAGCAGTTCTTC. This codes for CASSLDRDNEQFF.

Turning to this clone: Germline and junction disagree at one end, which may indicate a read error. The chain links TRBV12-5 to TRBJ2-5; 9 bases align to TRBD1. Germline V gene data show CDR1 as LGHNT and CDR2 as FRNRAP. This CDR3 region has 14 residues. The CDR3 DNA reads TGTGCTAGTGCTTTGACAGGGGGCCAAGAGACCCAGTACTTC. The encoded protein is CASALTGGQETQYF.

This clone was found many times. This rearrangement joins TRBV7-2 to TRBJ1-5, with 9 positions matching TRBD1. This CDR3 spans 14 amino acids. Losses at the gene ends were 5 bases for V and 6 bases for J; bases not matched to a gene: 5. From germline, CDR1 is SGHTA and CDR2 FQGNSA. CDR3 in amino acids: CASSPQGAGQPQHF. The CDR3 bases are TGTGCCAGCAGCCCACAGGGGGCGGGTCAGCCCCAGCATTTT.

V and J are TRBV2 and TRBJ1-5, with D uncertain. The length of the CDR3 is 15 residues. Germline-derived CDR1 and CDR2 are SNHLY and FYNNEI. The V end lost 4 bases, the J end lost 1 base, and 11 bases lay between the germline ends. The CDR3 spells CASSVEVGSNQPQHF. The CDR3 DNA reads TGTGCCAGCAGTGTGGAGGTTGGGAGCAATCAGCCCCAGCATTTT.

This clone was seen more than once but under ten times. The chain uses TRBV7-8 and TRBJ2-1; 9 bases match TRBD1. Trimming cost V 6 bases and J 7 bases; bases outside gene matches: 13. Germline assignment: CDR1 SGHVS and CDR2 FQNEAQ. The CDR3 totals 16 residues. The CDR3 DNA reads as TGTGCCAGCAGGCCTCCTCTACAGGGGGCGCGGAATGAGCAGTTCTTC. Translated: CASRPPLQGARNEQFF.

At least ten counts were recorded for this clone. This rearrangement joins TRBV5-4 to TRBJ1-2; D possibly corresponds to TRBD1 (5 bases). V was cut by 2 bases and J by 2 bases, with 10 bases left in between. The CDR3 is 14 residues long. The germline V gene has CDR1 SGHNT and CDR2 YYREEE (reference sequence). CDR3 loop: CASSLMRDNYGYTF. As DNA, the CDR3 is TGTGCCAGCAGCTTAATGCGGGACAACTATGGCTACACCTTC. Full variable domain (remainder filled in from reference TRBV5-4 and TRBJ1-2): ETGVTQSPTHLIKTRGQQVTLRCSSQSGHNTVSWYQQALGQGPQFIFQYYREEENGRGNFPPRFSGLQFPNYSSELNVNALELDDSALYLCASSLMRDNYGYTFGSGTRLTVV.

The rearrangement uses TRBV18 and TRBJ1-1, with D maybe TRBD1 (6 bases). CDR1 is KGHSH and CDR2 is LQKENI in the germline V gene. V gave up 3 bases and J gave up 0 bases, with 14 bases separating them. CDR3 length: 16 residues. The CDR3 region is CASSPRQEIMNTEAFF. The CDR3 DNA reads TGTGCCAGCTCACCCCGACAGGAAATTATGAACACTGAAGCTTTCTTT.

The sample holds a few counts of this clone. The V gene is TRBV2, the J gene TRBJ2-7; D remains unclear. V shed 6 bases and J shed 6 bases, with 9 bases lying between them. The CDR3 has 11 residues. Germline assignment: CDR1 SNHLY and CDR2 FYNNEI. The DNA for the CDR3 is TGTGCCAGCAGCCCTCTCCCCGAGCAGTACTTC. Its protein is CASSPLPEQYF.

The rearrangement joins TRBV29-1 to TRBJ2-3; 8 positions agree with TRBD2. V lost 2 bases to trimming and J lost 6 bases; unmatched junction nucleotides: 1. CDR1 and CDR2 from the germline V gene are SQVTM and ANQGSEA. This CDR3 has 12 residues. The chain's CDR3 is CSVEPGGDTQYF. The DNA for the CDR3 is TGCAGCGTTGAACCGGGGGGGGATACGCAGTATTTT.

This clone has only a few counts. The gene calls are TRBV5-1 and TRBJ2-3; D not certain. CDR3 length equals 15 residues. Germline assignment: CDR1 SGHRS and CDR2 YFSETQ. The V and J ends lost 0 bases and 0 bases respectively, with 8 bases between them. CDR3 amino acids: CASSLDPSSTDTQYF. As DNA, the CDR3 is TGCGCCAGCAGCTTGGATCCTTCTAGCACAGATACGCAGTATTTT.

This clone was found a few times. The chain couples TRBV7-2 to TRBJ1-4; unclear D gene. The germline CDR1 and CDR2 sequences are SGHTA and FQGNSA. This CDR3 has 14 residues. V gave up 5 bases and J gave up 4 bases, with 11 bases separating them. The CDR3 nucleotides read TGTGCCAGCAGCGTGGCGGCGGGTAATGAAAAACTGTTTTTT. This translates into CASSVAAGNEKLFF.

The CDR3 bases are TGTGCCAGCAGTACACAACTGACAGGGACAGATACGCAGTATTTT. Protein sequence: CASSTQLTGTDTQYF. V and J are TRBV21-1 and TRBJ2-3; whether TRBD1, the table's D call, matches the DNA was not checked. TRBV21-1 is a documented pseudogene. This CDR3 has 15 amino acids.

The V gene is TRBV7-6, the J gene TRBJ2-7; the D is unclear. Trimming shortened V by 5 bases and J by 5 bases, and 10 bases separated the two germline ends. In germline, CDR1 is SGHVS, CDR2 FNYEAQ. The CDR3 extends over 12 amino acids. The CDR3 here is CASSVLSDEQYF. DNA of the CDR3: TGTGCCAGCAGCGTTCTGAGCGACGAGCAGTACTTC.

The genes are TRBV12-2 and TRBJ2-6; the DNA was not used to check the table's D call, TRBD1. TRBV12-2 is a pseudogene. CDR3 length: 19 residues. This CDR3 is CASRSTNRDSKAGANVLTF. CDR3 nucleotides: TGTGCAAGTCGCTCCACAAACCGGGACAGCAAGGCGGGGGCCAACGTCCTGACTTTC.

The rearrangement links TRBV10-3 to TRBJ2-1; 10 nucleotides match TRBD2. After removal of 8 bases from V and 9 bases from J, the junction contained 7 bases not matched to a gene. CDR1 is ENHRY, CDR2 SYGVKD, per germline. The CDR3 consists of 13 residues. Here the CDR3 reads CAIATSGVAEQFF. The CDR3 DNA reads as TGTGCCATCGCAACTAGCGGGGTAGCTGAGCAGTTCTTC.

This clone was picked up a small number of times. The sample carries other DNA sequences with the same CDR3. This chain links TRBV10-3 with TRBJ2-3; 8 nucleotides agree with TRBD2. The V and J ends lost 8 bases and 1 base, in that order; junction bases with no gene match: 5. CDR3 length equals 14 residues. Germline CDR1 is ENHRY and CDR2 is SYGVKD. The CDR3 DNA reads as TGTGCCATCCGCGCGGGGGGCGGCACAGATACGCAGTATTTT. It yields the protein CAIRAGGGTDTQYF.

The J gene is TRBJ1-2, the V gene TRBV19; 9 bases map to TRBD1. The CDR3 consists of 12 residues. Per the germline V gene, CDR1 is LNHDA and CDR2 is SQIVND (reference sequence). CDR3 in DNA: TGTGTTGCGGCCGACAGGGGGATCGGCTACACCTTC. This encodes CVAADRGIGYTF.

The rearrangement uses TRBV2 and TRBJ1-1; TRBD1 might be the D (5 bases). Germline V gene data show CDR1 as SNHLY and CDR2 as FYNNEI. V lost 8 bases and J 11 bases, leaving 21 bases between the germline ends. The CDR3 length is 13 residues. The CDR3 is CASDPGLIRNAFF. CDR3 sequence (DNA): TGTGCCAGCGATCCGGGACTGATACGGAATGCTTTCTTT.

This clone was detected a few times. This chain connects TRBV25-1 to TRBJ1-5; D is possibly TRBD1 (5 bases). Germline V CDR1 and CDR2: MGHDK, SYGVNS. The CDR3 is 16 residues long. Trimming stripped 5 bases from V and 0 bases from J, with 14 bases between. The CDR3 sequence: CASSPIGADSNQPQHF. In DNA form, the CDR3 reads TGTGCCAGCAGTCCAATAGGGGCAGATAGCAATCAGCCCCAGCATTTT. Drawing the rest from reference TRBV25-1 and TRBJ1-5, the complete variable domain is EADIYQTPRYLVIGTGKKITLECSQTMGHDKMYWYQQDPGMELHLIHYSYGVNSTEKGDLSSESTVSRIRTEHFPLTLESARPSHTSQYLCASSPIGADSNQPQHFGDGTRLSIL.

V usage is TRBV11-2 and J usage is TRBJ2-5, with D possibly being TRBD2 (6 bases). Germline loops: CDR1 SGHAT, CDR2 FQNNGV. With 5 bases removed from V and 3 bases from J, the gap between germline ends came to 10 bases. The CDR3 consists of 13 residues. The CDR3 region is CASSPTREETQYF. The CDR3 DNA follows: TGTGCCAGCAGCCCGACTAGAGAAGAGACCCAGTACTTC. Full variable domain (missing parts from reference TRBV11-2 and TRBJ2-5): EAGVAQSPRYKIIEKRQSVAFWCNPISGHATLYWYQQILGQGPKLLIQFQNNGVVDDSQLPKDRFSAERLKGVDSTLKIQPAKLEDSAVYLCASSPTREETQYFGPGTRLLVL.

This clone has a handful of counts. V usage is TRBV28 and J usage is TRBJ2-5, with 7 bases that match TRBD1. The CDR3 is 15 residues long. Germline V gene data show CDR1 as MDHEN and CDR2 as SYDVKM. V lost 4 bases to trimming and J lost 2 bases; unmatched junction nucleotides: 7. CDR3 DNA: TGTGCCAGCAGTTCAGCCGGGACAGCGCAAGAGACCCAGTACTTC. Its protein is CASSSAGTAQETQYF.

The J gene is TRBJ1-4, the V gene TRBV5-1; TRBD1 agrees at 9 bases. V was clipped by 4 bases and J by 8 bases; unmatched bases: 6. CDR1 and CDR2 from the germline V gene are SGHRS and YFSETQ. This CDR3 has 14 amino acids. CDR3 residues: CASSIQGAKEKLFF. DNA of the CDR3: TGCGCCAGCAGCATACAGGGGGCGAAAGAAAAACTGTTTTTT.

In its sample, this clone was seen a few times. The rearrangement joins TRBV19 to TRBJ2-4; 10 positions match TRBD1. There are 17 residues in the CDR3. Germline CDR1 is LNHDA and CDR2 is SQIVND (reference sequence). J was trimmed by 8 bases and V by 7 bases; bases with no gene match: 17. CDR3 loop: CASKPPTGGPRMDIQYF. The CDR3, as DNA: TGTGCCAGTAAACCCCCGACAGGGGGCCCTAGGATGGACATTCAGTACTTC.